The 28 T cell receptor beta chains below all came from one sample that was sequenced in a study of cytomegalovirus exposure and HLA in healthy donors. Vbeta (60) and Jbeta (13) primers were used in the PCR. Profiled with immunoSEQ multiplex PCR; TCRdb holds only in-frame clones, not every one. The sample has about 100,000 clones, around 84% seen once. The sample was PBMCs. The receptors were sampled from a woman between 18 and 29 years old in good health and CMV-seronegative.

The rearrangement links TRBV7-9 to TRBJ2-3; 8 bases fit TRBD1. Germline V gene data show CDR1 as SEHNR and CDR2 as FQNEAQ (reference sequence). V dropped 5 bases and J dropped 14; count of bases not matched to a gene: 12. The CDR3 loop spans 13 amino acids. CDR3 sequence: CASSAVPGQATYF. In nucleotides, the CDR3 is TGTGCCAGCAGCGCCGTCCCGGGACAGGCCACGTATTTT.

This chain joins TRBV7-2 and TRBJ2-7, with D unclear. Trimming removed 0 bases from V and 3 bases from J, with 6 bases in between. Germline V gene sequence: CDR1 SGHTA, CDR2 FQGNSA. The CDR3 spans 13 residues. The DNA of the CDR3 is TGTGCCAGCAGCTTAGCCTCTAGCTACGAGCAGTACTTC. Its protein is CASSLASSYEQYF.

The CDR3 bases are TGTGCCAGCAGCTTAGGGTCAGGGGGCCGTTACAATGAGCAGTTCTTC. It translates to CASSLGSGGRYNEQFF. This chain connects TRBV11-2 to TRBJ2-1; 8 bases align to TRBD1. The V gene end was trimmed by 1 base and the J gene end by 4 bases; junction bases not matched to a gene: 6. The germline V gene has CDR1 SGHAT and CDR2 FQNNGV. The CDR3 is 16 amino acids.

The chain employs TRBV11-2 and TRBJ1-1; D uncertain. The CDR3 is 13 amino acids. CDR1 is SGHAT and CDR2 is FQNNGV in the germline V gene. V lost 1 base, J lost 2 bases, and 5 bases lay in between. The CDR3 DNA reads as TGTGCCAGCAGCTTAGGCAGTAACACTGAAGCTTTCTTT. It encodes CASSLGSNTEAFF. Together with reference TRBV11-2 and TRBJ1-1, the CDR3 gives the full variable domain: EAGVAQSPRYKIIEKRQSVAFWCNPISGHATLYWYQQILGQGPKLLIQFQNNGVVDDSQLPKDRFSAERLKGVDSTLKIQPAKLEDSAVYLCASSLGSNTEAFFGQGTRLTVV.

CDR3: CASSSPPTANYGYTF. The CDR3, as DNA: TGTGCCAGCAGTTCTCCGCCGACAGCTAACTATGGCTACACCTTC. This chain links TRBV28 with TRBJ1-2, with D tentatively TRBD1 (5 bases). The CDR3 has 15 residues. Germline CDR1 is MDHEN and CDR2 is SYDVKM. V was clipped by 4 bases and J by 0 bases, with 12 bases between them.

The gene calls are TRBV7-3 and TRBJ2-5, with TRBD2 matching 9 bases. The trim removed 4 bases at V and 1 base at J, leaving 4 bases unmatched. The CDR3 has 15 amino acids. In germline, CDR1 is SGHTA, CDR2 FQGTGA. CDR3 coding DNA: TGTGCCAGCAGCTCGGGACTAGCTTTCCAAGAGACCCAGTACTTC. Its translation: CASSSGLAFQETQYF.

The chain joins TRBV5-1 to TRBJ1-4; possible D gene TRBD1, 6 bases. The CDR3 is made up of 16 amino acids. With 2 bases removed from V and 3 bases from J, the gap between germline ends came to 14 bases. Germline CDR1 and CDR2: SGHRS and YFSETQ. The CDR3 DNA is TGCGCCAGCAGCTTCGAGATACAGGGTTCTAATGAAAAACTGTTTTTT. It codes for CASSFEIQGSNEKLFF.

V and J are TRBV9 and TRBJ2-7; D gene ambiguous. CDR3 length equals 15 residues. Germline values: CDR1 SGDLS, CDR2 YYNGEE. Trimming removed 4 bases from V and 0 bases from J, with 14 bases in between. CDR3: CASSPPSAPSYEQYF. In nucleotides, the CDR3 is TGTGCCAGCAGCCCCCCCAGCGCCCCCTCCTACGAGCAGTACTTC.

The J gene is TRBJ2-5, the V gene TRBV18; 9 positions match TRBD1. The better agreement between TRBJ2-7 and the DNA end casts doubt on the J call. CDR3 size: 15 residues. The germline V gene encodes CDR1 KGHSH and CDR2 LQKENI. CDR3 in DNA: TGTGCCAGCTCCCTGAACCCGGGACAGGGATACGAGCAGTACTTC. Protein sequence: CASSLNPGQGYEQYF.

This chain uses TRBV11-1 with TRBJ2-3; TRBD2 matches at 10 bases. J was trimmed by 4 bases and V by 1 base; bases with no gene match: 11. The CDR3 contains 18 residues. CDR1 and CDR2 (germline): SGHAT, FQDESV (reference sequence). This chain's CDR3 is CASSLGILLAGEPDTQYF. DNA of the CDR3: TGTGCCAGCAGCTTAGGGATCCTCCTAGCGGGAGAACCAGATACGCAGTATTTT.

This clone was picked up one time. The chain recombines TRBV11-2 with TRBJ2-3; TRBD1 matches 9 bases. Germline V CDR1 and CDR2: SGHAT, FQNNGV. The CDR3 extends over 17 amino acids. Trimming took 0 bases from V and 1 from J; bases not matched to a gene: 5. The CDR3 sequence: CASSLDLWTGGTDTQYF. The CDR3 DNA reads as TGTGCCAGCAGCTTAGATCTCTGGACAGGGGGCACAGATACGCAGTATTTT.

The rearrangement uses TRBV30 and TRBJ1-2; possibly TRBD1 for D (5 bases). The CDR3 totals 12 residues. Trimming stripped 1 base from V and 8 bases from J, with 11 bases between. CDR1 and CDR2 from the germline V gene are GTSNPN and SVGIG (reference sequence). CDR3 bases: TGTGCCTGGAGTGCGGGACTTGGAGGCTACACCTTC. This encodes CAWSAGLGGYTF.

V usage is TRBV6-4 and J usage is TRBJ2-1, with 8 nucleotides matching TRBD2. From germline, CDR1 is MRHNA and CDR2 SNTAGT. Losses at the gene ends were 2 bases for V and 6 bases for J; bases not matched to a gene: 6. The CDR3 has 15 amino acids. The DNA of the CDR3 is TGTGCCAGCAGTGACGGGGCGGGAGGAGGCAATGAGCAGTTCTTC. Its translation: CASSDGAGGGNEQFF.

V usage is TRBV19 and J usage is TRBJ2-3, with TRBD2 identical over 11 bases. Germline-derived CDR1 and CDR2 are LNHDA and SQIVND (reference sequence). The CDR3 is 15 residues long. V shed 6 bases, J shed 5 bases, and the junction held 7 bases outside the gene matches. CDR3 in amino acids: CASRSKLAGEDTQYF. Here the CDR3 DNA reads TGTGCCAGTAGATCCAAACTAGCGGGGGAAGATACGCAGTATTTT.

The chain is built from TRBV19 and TRBJ1-2; no definite D call. CDR3 length equals 14 residues. Germline loops: CDR1 LNHDA, CDR2 SQIVND (reference sequence). Trimming took 5 bases from V and 0 from J, leaving 10 bases between them. This CDR3 reads CASSFEVTNYGYTF. DNA for the CDR3: TGTGCCAGTAGTTTCGAGGTGACTAACTATGGCTACACCTTC.

The chain has TRBV28 and TRBJ2-5; 16 positions agree with TRBD2. Trimming took 2 bases from V and 3 from J; bases not matched to a gene: 0. Germline V lookup: CDR1 MDHEN, CDR2 SYDVKM. The length of the CDR3 is 16 residues. The CDR3 bases are TGTGCCAGCAGTTTAGGGACTAGCGGGAGGGAAGAGACCCAGTACTTC. It yields the protein CASSLGTSGREETQYF.

The V call is TRBV19, the J call TRBJ2-5, with 10 positions matching TRBD1. J lost 4 bases, V lost 5 bases, and 13 bases had no gene match. This CDR3 comprises 17 residues. The germline V gene has CDR1 LNHDA and CDR2 SQIVND (reference sequence). This CDR3 reads CASSPRRGTGVRETQYF. The DNA for the CDR3 is TGTGCCAGTAGTCCCCGCCGTGGGACAGGGGTGAGAGAGACCCAGTACTTC.

This clone occurred once. V usage is TRBV28 and J usage is TRBJ2-6, with D perhaps matching TRBD2 (5 bases). Germline V lookup: CDR1 MDHEN, CDR2 SYDVKM. This CDR3 contains 19 residues. The V end lost 5 bases, the J end lost 2 bases, and 22 bases lay between the germline ends. CDR3 sequence: CASSPRRLGTPPGANVLTF. The CDR3 coding sequence is TGTGCCAGCAGTCCCAGGAGGCTAGGTACCCCTCCTGGGGCCAACGTCCTGACTTTC.

The chain combines TRBV29-1 with TRBJ2-1, with 9 bases identical to TRBD2. Germline CDR1 and CDR2: SQVTM and ANQGSEA. V lost 4 bases and J lost 0; bases outside the gene matches: 7. The CDR3 runs 16 residues. The CDR3 DNA is TGCAGCGTTGTAGCGGGAGTTGGATACTCCTACAATGAGCAGTTCTTC. Translation: CSVVAGVGYSYNEQFF.

The rearrangement links TRBV7-2 to TRBJ1-2, with D tentatively TRBD1 (5 bases). The germline CDR1 and CDR2 sequences are SGHTA and FQGNSA. The CDR3 contains 15 residues. Trimming removed 2 bases from V and 2 bases from J, with 12 bases in between. This CDR3 reads CASSLMGGANYGYTF. DNA for the CDR3: TGTGCCAGCAGCTTAATGGGGGGAGCGAACTATGGCTACACCTTC.

This chain uses TRBV5-5 with TRBJ2-5, with D possibly matching TRBD2 (6 bases). The CDR3 runs 18 residues. V was shortened by 2 bases and J by 0 bases, with 20 bases between the two germline ends. Germline lookup yields CDR1 SGHKS and CDR2 YYEKEE (reference sequence). The CDR3 reads CASSFGPGRGGHQETQYF. CDR3 sequence (DNA): TGTGCCAGCAGCTTTGGCCCGGGGCGGGGAGGACACCAAGAGACCCAGTACTTC.

The V and J genes are TRBV13 and TRBJ1-2, with 10 bases that match TRBD1. The CDR3 has 16 residues. Germline V gene lookup returns CDR1 PRHDT and CDR2 FYEKMQ (reference sequence). Trimming took 8 bases from V and 6 from J; bases not matched to a gene: 15. CDR3: CASGIFRTGGADGYTF. CDR3 coding DNA: TGTGCCAGCGGCATATTCAGGACAGGGGGGGCCGATGGCTACACCTTC.

The chain joins TRBV4-2 to TRBJ2-1; TRBD2 matches 7 bases. Germline V CDR1 and CDR2: LGHNA, YNFKEQ. After removal of 0 bases from V and 5 bases from J, the junction contained 4 bases not matched to a gene. There are 15 residues in the CDR3. CDR3 region: CASSQERELNNEQFF. CDR3 DNA sequence: TGTGCCAGCAGCCAAGAGCGGGAGTTGAACAATGAGCAGTTCTTC.

The chain uses TRBV28 and TRBJ2-3; possibly TRBD1 for D (6 bases). Trimming left V 5 bases short and J 0 bases short, with 12 bases between. This CDR3 contains 15 residues. Germline V gene data show CDR1 as MDHEN and CDR2 as SYDVKM. The CDR3 DNA reads as TGTGCCAGCAGTCCGACGACAGGTAGCACAGATACGCAGTATTTT. Translated: CASSPTTGSTDTQYF. Full variable domain (outside the CDR3, taken from reference TRBV28 and TRBJ2-3): DVKVTQSSRYLVKRTGEKVFLECVQDMDHENMFWYRQDPGLGLRLIYFSYDVKMKEKGDIPEGYSVSREKKERFSLILESASTNQTSMYLCASSPTTGSTDTQYFGPGTRLTVL.

The chain has TRBV19 and TRBJ2-3, with 9 bases aligning to TRBD2. The V gene's germline CDR1 is LNHDA and CDR2 SQIVND (reference sequence). After removal of 3 bases from V and 1 base from J, the junction contained 8 bases not matched to a gene. This CDR3 contains 17 residues. The CDR3 is CASSIILAGSGTDTQYF. CDR3 nucleotide sequence: TGTGCCAGTAGTATTATTCTAGCGGGGAGTGGCACAGATACGCAGTATTTT.

The chain recombines TRBV5-4 with TRBJ2-1; 11 nucleotides line up with TRBD2. The germline gives CDR1 SGHNT, CDR2 YYREEE (reference sequence). The CDR3 is made up of 15 amino acids. V lost 4 bases, J lost 5 bases, and 5 bases stayed unmatched. This chain's CDR3 is CASSLTSGGHNEQFF. The CDR3 DNA reads TGTGCCAGCAGCCTTACTAGCGGGGGACACAATGAGCAGTTCTTC. The full variable domain, its missing parts supplied by reference TRBV5-4 and TRBJ2-1, is ETGVTQSPTHLIKTRGQQVTLRCSSQSGHNTVSWYQQALGQGPQFIFQYYREEENGRGNFPPRFSGLQFPNYSSELNVNALELDDSALYLCASSLTSGGHNEQFFGPGTRLTVL.

The chain is built from TRBV6-4 and TRBJ2-3, with D perhaps TRBD2 (5 bases). CDR1 is MRHNA, CDR2 SNTAGT, per germline. V was shortened by 3 bases and J by 0 bases, with 10 bases between the two germline ends. CDR3 length equals 15 residues. The CDR3 bases are TGTGCCAGCAGTGATGGCGGGTTTAGCACAGATACGCAGTATTTT. Residues: CASSDGGFSTDTQYF.

The chain employs TRBV15 and TRBJ1-2; D is perhaps TRBD1 (5 bases). From germline, CDR1 is LNHNV and CDR2 YYDKDF (reference sequence). V lost 1 base and J 0 bases, leaving 15 bases between the germline ends. The CDR3 covers 17 residues. Written as DNA, the CDR3 is TGTGCCACCAGCAGAGCCATCGGGGGGACCACTAACTATGGCTACACCTTC. This codes for CATSRAIGGTTNYGYTF.